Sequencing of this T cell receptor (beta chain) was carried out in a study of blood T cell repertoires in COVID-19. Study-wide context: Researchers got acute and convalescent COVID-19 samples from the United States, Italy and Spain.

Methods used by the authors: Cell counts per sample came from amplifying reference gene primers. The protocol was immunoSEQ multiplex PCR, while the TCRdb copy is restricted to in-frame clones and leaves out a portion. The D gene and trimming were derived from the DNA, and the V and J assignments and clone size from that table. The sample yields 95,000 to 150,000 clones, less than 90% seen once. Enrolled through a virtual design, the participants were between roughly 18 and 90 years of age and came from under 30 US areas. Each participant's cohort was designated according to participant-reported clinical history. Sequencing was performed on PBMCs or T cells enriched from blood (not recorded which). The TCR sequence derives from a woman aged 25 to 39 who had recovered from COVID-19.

The CDR3 nucleotides are TGTGCCAGCAGTTTAGGGCCCGAGCAGTACTTC. The encoded protein is CASSLGPEQYF. This sequence joins TRBV12-3 or TRBV12-4 and TRBJ2-7; D gene uncertain. V was cut by 1 base and J by 6 bases, with 4 bases left in between. The CDR3 has 11 residues.